This note documents a single T cell receptor (beta chain) sequence. This sample stems from a study of OX40 agonist ivuxolimab in advanced cancers. V lost 6 bases to trimming and J lost 5 bases, with 13 bases between them. CDR3 length equals 14 residues. Germline CDR1 reads MNHEY; CDR2 reads SVGAGI. Libraries were prepared by immunoSEQ multiplex PCR; TCRdb keeps only in-frame clonotypes and omits some of them. Of about 29,000 clones listed, around 86% are singletons. This clonotype originated in an adult with an advanced solid tumor such as melanoma, head and neck, liver or kidney cancer. The starting material was CD4+ or CD8+ T cells sorted from blood, obtained in a trial of the OX40 agonist ivuxolimab. The chain is built from TRBV6-5 and TRBJ2-2; D gene ambiguous. The chain's CDR3 is CASSPSWGTGELFF. CDR3 DNA sequence: TGTGCCAGCAGCCCTTCCTGGGGTACCGGGGAGCTGTTTTTT.